The clone carrying this T cell receptor (beta chain) was seen ten or more times. The antigen is undetermined. A single record per CDR3 protein comes from TCRdb applying MiXCR to the multiplex PCR reads. The repertoire holds about 140,000 distinct CDR3 sequences, approximately 32% seen once, with 2% to 2.5% in the top ten. The length of the CDR3 is 14 residues. J lost 6 bases, V lost 5 bases, and 7 bases had no gene match. Per the germline V gene, CDR1 is LGHDT and CDR2 is YNNKEL (reference sequence). The sample comes from a study of breast tumors, draining lymph nodes, adjacent tissues. Study results and limitations: That most tumor T cells come from lymph nodes remained unproven. Tumor TCR diversity was below lymph nodes but above nontumor tissue.

The lymph nodes were axillary draining lymph nodes from breast cancer patients. The sample was axillary lymph node tissue. The V gene is TRBV3-1, the J gene TRBJ1-2; TRBD1 aligns across 9 bases. This clonotype originated in a female donor with breast cancer. Some clones in this sample may be carry-over from other donors' samples. CDR3 bases: TGTGCCAGCAGCATTAAGACAGGGGGGCATGGCTACACCTTC. Translated, it gives CASSIKTGGHGYTF. Full variable domain (outside the CDR3, taken from reference TRBV3-1 and TRBJ1-2): DTAVSQTPKYLVTQMGNDKSIKCEQNLGHDTMYWYKQDSKKFLKIMFSYNNKELIINETVPNRFSPKSPDKAHLNLHINSLELGDSAVYFCASSIKTGGHGYTFGSGTRLTVV.